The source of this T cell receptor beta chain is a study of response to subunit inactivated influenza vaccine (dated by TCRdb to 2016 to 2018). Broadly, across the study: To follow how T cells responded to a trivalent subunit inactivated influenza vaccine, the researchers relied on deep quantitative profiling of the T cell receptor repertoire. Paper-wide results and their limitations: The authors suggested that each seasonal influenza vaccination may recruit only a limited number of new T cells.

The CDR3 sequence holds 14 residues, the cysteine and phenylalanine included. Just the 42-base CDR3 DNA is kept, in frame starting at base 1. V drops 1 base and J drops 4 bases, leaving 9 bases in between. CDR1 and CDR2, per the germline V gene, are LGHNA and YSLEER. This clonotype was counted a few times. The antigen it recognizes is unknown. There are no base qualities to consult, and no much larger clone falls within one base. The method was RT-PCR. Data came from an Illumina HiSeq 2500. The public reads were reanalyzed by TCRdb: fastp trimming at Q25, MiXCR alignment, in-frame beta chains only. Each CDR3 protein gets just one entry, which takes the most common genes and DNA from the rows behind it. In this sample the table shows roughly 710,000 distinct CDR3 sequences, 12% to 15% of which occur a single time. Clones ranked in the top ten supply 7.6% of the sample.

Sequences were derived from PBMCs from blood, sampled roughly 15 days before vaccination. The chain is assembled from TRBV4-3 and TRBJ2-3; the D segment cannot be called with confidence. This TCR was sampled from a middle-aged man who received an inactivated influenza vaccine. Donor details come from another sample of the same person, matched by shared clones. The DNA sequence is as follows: TGCGCCAGCAGCCAAGTAGGACGGGCAGATACGCAGTATTTT. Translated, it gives CASSQVGRADTQYF.